This passage covers 17 T cell receptor beta chains from one sample sequenced in a study of T cell responses to AZD1222 COVID-19 vaccine. The table came from immunoSEQ multiplex PCR; TCRdb's copy has only in-frame clones and leaves some out. Of around 87,000 clones in the sample, about nine tenths were seen once. The sequencing used peripheral blood, collected on day 0 of AZD1222 vaccination. All receptors derive from an adult in good health.

The chain combines TRBV6-2 or TRBV6-3 with TRBJ2-6, with TRBD1 matching 7 bases. V lost 4 bases and J lost 0; bases outside the gene matches: 0. This CDR3 is built from 15 residues. Germline values: CDR1 MNHEY, CDR2 SVGEGT. Here the CDR3 DNA reads TGTGCCAGCAGTTGGGACAGCTCTGGGGCCAACGTCCTGACTTTC. Protein sequence: CASSWDSSGANVLTF.

The gene calls are TRBV28 and TRBJ2-7; no clear D. CDR1 and CDR2 from the germline V gene are MDHEN and SYDVKM. With 10 bases removed from V and 3 bases from J, the gap between germline ends came to 10 bases. CDR3 length: 11 amino acids. This CDR3 is CATAGVYEQYF. The CDR3 DNA sequence: TGTGCCACCGCAGGCGTCTACGAGCAGTACTTC.

The chain couples TRBV7-9 to TRBJ1-5, with no clear D. The CDR3 has 16 amino acids. Germline V CDR1 and CDR2: SEHNR, FQNEAQ (reference sequence). Trimming removed 5 bases from V and 2 bases from J, with 16 bases in between. CDR3 residues: CASSPGKGSGNQPQHF. As DNA, the CDR3 is TGTGCCAGCAGCCCCGGCAAGGGTTCGGGCAATCAGCCCCAGCATTTT.

This chain joins TRBV5-1 and TRBJ1-5, with D tentatively TRBD1 (5 bases). Per germline, CDR1 SGHRS and CDR2 YFSETQ. CDR3 length: 15 residues. Trimming left V 4 bases short and J 0 bases short, with 11 bases between. The CDR3 region is CASSPGVYSNQPQHF. In DNA form, the CDR3 reads TGCGCCAGCAGCCCGGGGGTATATAGCAATCAGCCCCAGCATTTT.

The chain carries TRBV6-2 or TRBV6-3 and TRBJ1-4; perhaps TRBD1 as D (6 bases). The length of the CDR3 is 15 residues. Trimming stripped 0 bases from V and 4 bases from J, with 9 bases between. The germline CDR1 and CDR2 sequences are MNHEY and SVGEGT. Written as DNA, the CDR3 is TGTGCCAGCAGTTACTCCCGGGGGCTTAATGAAAAACTGTTTTTT. Its translation is CASSYSRGLNEKLFF.

The genes are TRBV4-3 and TRBJ2-7, with D perhaps TRBD1 (7 bases). Germline values: CDR1 LGHNA, CDR2 YSLEER. V gave up 3 bases and J gave up 6 bases, with 15 bases separating them. The CDR3 totals 14 residues. CDR3 loop: CASSHSGGSGEQYF. CDR3 DNA sequence: TGCGCCAGCAGCCATTCAGGGGGGTCTGGCGAGCAGTACTTC.

The V gene is TRBV7-8, the J gene TRBJ1-1; tentative D call: TRBD1 (5 bases). Trimming took 5 bases from V and 1 from J, leaving 11 bases between them. CDR1 is SGHVS and CDR2 is FQNEAQ in the germline V gene. The CDR3 has 14 amino acids. CDR3 loop: CASSPKTGNTEAFF. CDR3 nucleotides: TGTGCCAGCAGCCCTAAAACAGGGAACACTGAAGCTTTCTTT.

J is TRBJ2-1 and V is TRBV4-3, with TRBD1 identical over 8 bases. V lost 3 bases to trimming and J lost 2 bases; unmatched junction nucleotides: 9. The CDR3 has 17 amino acids. In germline, CDR1 is LGHNA, CDR2 YSLEER. CDR3 sequence (DNA): TGCGCCAGCAGCCATTTCTTGGTGACAGGGGCCTACAATGAGCAGTTCTTC. Its translation: CASSHFLVTGAYNEQFF.

The chain combines TRBV6-5 with TRBJ2-2, with 7 positions matching TRBD1. With 7 bases clipped from V and 4 bases from J, the junction kept 9 bases outside the gene matches. The CDR3 is made up of 15 amino acids. Germline V gene data show CDR1 as MNHEY and CDR2 as SVGAGI. In DNA, the CDR3 is TGTGCCAGCAACATGAGGGGGCCGGGCACCGGGGAGCTGTTTTTT. Protein: CASNMRGPGTGELFF.

The gene calls are TRBV12-3 or TRBV12-4 and TRBJ2-7; 7 positions agree with TRBD2. Trimming removed 7 bases from V and 2 bases from J; junction bases left unmatched: 2. The CDR3 has 12 amino acids. For the CDR3, the DNA is TGTGCCAGCAAGGGGAGGGCCTACGAGCAGTACTTC. This translates into CASKGRAYEQYF.

This clone was detected only a few times. The chain links TRBV19 to TRBJ1-5, with 11 bases matching TRBD1. The CDR3 length is 15 residues. V gave up 3 bases and J gave up 5 bases; unmatched junction bases: 3. In germline, CDR1 is LNHDA, CDR2 SQIVND (reference sequence). CDR3 protein: CASSILGQGDQPQHF. The DNA of the CDR3 is TGTGCCAGTAGTATTTTGGGACAGGGGGATCAGCCCCAGCATTTT.

The V call is TRBV4-1, the J call TRBJ1-2; D unclear. V lost 4 bases, J lost 4 bases, and 13 bases lay in between. CDR3 length: 14 residues. Germline loops: CDR1 MGHRA, CDR2 YSYEKL. CDR3 DNA: TGCGCCAGCAGCCCAGCAGGATCGGGCTATGGCTACACCTTC. This translates into CASSPAGSGYGYTF.

The rearrangement joins TRBV3-1 (or the pseudogene TRBV3-2) to TRBJ2-1; no clear D gene. CDR3 length: 11 residues. V lost 2 bases and J 12 bases, leaving 8 bases between the germline ends. Germline V CDR1 and CDR2: LGHDT, YNNKEL (reference sequence). CDR3 in DNA: TGTGCCAGCAGCCAAAATTCGGGGCAGTTCTTC. This sequence encodes CASSQNSGQFF.

Remarks on this clone: At one end, the junction sequence differs from germline, possibly due to a read error. This chain joins TRBV7-7 and TRBJ2-1, with D uncertain. CDR3 length: 12 amino acids. Germline V gives CDR1 SSHAT, CDR2 FNYEAQ (reference sequence). CDR3 region: CASSHVNWEQFF. CDR3 DNA: TGTGCTAGCAGCCACGTAAACTGGGAGCAGTTCTTC.

The chain uses TRBV9 and TRBJ2-4, with D unresolved. The V end was cut by 0 bases, the J end by 2 bases, with 6 bases between. The CDR3 consists of 14 residues. Germline V gene data show CDR1 as SGDLS and CDR2 as YYNGEE. In nucleotides, the CDR3 is TGTGCCAGCAGCGTAGTGGCAACCAAAAACATTCAGTACTTC. Its translation is CASSVVATKNIQYF. Full variable domain (outside the CDR3, taken from reference TRBV9 and TRBJ2-4): DSGVTQTPKHLITATGQRVTLRCSPRSGDLSVYWYQQSLDQGLQFLIQYYNGEERAKGNILERFSAQQFPDLHSELNLSSLELGDSALYFCASSVVATKNIQYFGAGTRLSVL.

The chain carries TRBV6-5 and TRBJ2-7; TRBD1 matches at 9 bases. Germline V gives CDR1 MNHEY, CDR2 SVGAGI. This CDR3 has 14 amino acids. With V trimmed by 8 bases and J by 6 bases, 11 bases remained unmatched. The CDR3 is CASARSGTGFEQYF. The CDR3 coding sequence is TGTGCCAGCGCTCGGTCCGGGACAGGGTTCGAGCAGTACTTC.

This sequence joins TRBV2 and TRBJ1-6, with D possibly matching TRBD1 (6 bases). There are 15 residues in the CDR3. V shed 3 bases and J shed 10 bases, with 16 bases lying between them. Germline V gives CDR1 SNHLY, CDR2 FYNNEI. The CDR3 nucleotides read TGTGCCAGCAGTGACCTTGGGGGCTTGGGATCACCCCTCCACTTT. Residues: CASSDLGGLGSPLHF.